This T cell receptor (beta chain) was sequenced in a study of T cell responses to AZD1222 COVID-19 vaccine. Method: immunoSEQ multiplex PCR; TCRdb's copy keeps in-frame clones and lacks some. The sample lists more than 150,000 clones, 92% occurring once. Germline CDR1 is SEHNR and CDR2 is FQNEAQ (reference sequence). This CDR3 has 14 amino acids. V shed 5 bases and J shed 0 bases, with 9 bases lying between them. Sequenced here: peripheral blood, sampled on day 0 of AZD1222 vaccination. The receptor was derived from an adult in good health. The chain carries TRBV7-9 and TRBJ2-3; D may correspond to TRBD1 or TRBD2 (5 bases each). CDR3 region: CASSDGDSTDTQYF. DNA for the CDR3: TGTGCCAGCAGCGACGGGGACAGCACAGATACGCAGTATTTT.